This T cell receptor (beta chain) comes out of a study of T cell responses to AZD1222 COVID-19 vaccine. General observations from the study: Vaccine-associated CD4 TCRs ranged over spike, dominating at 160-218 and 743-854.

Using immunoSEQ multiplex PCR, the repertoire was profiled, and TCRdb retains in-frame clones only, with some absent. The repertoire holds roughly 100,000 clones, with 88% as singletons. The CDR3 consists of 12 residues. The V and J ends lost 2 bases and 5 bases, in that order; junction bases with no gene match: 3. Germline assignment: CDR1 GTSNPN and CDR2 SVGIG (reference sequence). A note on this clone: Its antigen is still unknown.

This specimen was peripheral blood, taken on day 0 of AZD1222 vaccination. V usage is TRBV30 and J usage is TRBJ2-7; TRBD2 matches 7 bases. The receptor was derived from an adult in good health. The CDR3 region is CAWSWGGNEQYF. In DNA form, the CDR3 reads TGTGCCTGGAGTTGGGGGGGGAACGAGCAGTACTTC.